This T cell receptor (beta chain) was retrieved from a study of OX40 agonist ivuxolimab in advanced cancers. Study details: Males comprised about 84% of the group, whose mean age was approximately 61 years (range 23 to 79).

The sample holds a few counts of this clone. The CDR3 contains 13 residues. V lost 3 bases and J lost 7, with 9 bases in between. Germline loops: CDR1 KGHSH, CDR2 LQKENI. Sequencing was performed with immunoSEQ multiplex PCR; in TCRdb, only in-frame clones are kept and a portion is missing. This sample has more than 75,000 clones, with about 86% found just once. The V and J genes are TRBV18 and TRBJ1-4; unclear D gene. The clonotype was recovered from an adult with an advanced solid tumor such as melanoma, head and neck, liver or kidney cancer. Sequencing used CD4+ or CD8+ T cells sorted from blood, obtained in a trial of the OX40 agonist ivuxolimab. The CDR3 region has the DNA TGTGCCAGCTCACCTCTCATGTTTGAAAAACTGTTTTTT. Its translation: CASSPLMFEKLFF.